The rows below give T cell receptor beta chains drawn from one sample of a study of shared clonotypes between healthy human individuals. Assay: immunoSEQ multiplex PCR; the TCRdb copy retains only in-frame clones and omits some. Counted here are about 1.5 million clones, 95% to 99% occurring once; the ten biggest clones make up 0.4% to 0.45%. The sample consisted of naive CD4+ T cells sorted from blood. The source of these receptors is a man in his thirties or forties in good health. Each CDR3 is given with its conserved first and last residue. The D gene is left open where the match is weak. Some rows have no size entry. The others give once, few or many, or a class for an expanded clone.

D: TRBD1
V: TRBV19
J: TRBJ1-4
length: 15
size: -
DNA: TGTGCCAGTAGTATTTCACAGGGGGCGCCTGAAAAACTGTTTTTT
CDR3: CASSISQGAPEKLFF

D: TRBD1
V: TRBV7-6
J: TRBJ2-2
length: 15
size: -
DNA: TGTGCCAGCAGCTCCGGGACAGCGAACACCGGGGAGCTGTTTTTT
CDR3: CASSSGTANTGELFF

D: -
V: TRBV6-5
J: TRBJ2-1
length: 15
size: -
DNA: TGTGCCAGCAGTTACCCTGGGACCGCGGGGAATGAGCAGTTCTTC
CDR3: CASSYPGTAGNEQFF

D: -
V: TRBV5-1
J: TRBJ2-3
length: 13
size: -
DNA: TGCGCCAGCAGCACTGGGAGTGGAGATACGCAGTATTTT
CDR3: CASSTGSGDTQYF

D: -
V: TRBV2
J: TRBJ1-1
length: 13
size: -
DNA: TGTGCCAGCTCCCTCGCCCCAGGGACGGGAGCTTTCTTT
CDR3: CASSLAPGTGAFF

D: -
V: TRBV29-1
J: TRBJ2-1
length: 13
size: -
DNA: TGCAGCGGGGGCGGGCTAGCTGACAATGAGCAGTTCTTC
CDR3: CSGGGLADNEQFF

D: -
V: TRBV28
J: TRBJ2-2
length: 14
size: -
DNA: TGTGCCAGCAGTTCTCCGGGCTACACCGGGGAGCTGTTTTTT
CDR3: CASSSPGYTGELFF

D: -
V: TRBV13
J: TRBJ1-2
length: 12
size: -
DNA: TGTGCCAGCAGCCAGGGCCTTTATGGCTACACCTTC
CDR3: CASSQGLYGYTF

D: -
V: TRBV19
J: TRBJ1-3
length: 16
size: -
DNA: TGTGCCAGTAGTATTTATGACTGGAGACGCGGAAACACCATATATTTT
CDR3: CASSIYDWRRGNTIYF

D: -
V: TRBV10-2
J: TRBJ1-1
length: 13
size: -
DNA: TGCGCCAGCAAGGGGGTGGTGAACACTGAAGCTTTCTTT
CDR3: CASKGVVNTEAFF

D: -
V: TRBV6-1
J: TRBJ1-1
length: 12
size: -
DNA: TGTGCCAGCAGTGATACCGTTAATCCGGCTTTCTTT
CDR3: CASSDTVNPAFF

D: -
V: TRBV9
J: TRBJ1-1
length: 17
size: -
DNA: TGTGCCAGCAGCGGACCCAGCCAGCGGACGGGTTGGTCCGAGACTTTCTTT
CDR3: CASSGPSQRTGWSETFF

D: TRBD1
V: TRBV28
J: TRBJ1-4
length: 18
size: -
DNA: TGTGCCAGCAGGACGGACAGGGAGGGAACTTCAACTAATGAAAAACTGTTTTTT
CDR3: CASRTDREGTSTNEKLFF

D: TRBD1
V: TRBV11-2
J: TRBJ1-2
length: 15
size: once
DNA: TGTGCCAGCAGCTTGGGACAGGACTTTTGGAATGGCTACACCTTC
CDR3: CASSLGQDFWNGYTF

D: TRBD2
V: TRBV5-4
J: TRBJ2-7
length: 14
size: -
DNA: TGTGCCAGCAGACCCGGGACTAGCCCCTACGAGCAGTACTTC
CDR3: CASRPGTSPYEQYF

D: -
V: TRBV5-6
J: TRBJ2-7
length: 12
size: -
DNA: TGTGCCAGCAGCTACTTGTTCTCCGAGCAGTACTTC
CDR3: CASSYLFSEQYF